The 14 T cell receptor beta chains given below trace back to one sample, sequenced in a study of blood T cell repertoires in COVID-19. Repertoires were generated with immunoSEQ multiplex PCR, while TCRdb's copy carries only in-frame clones and drops some. The repertoire holds about 160,000 clones, under 90% seen once, with roughly 10% in the top ten. What was sequenced was peripheral blood. These receptors were obtained from a woman of 80 years or more with active or convalescent COVID-19.

The chain uses TRBV24-1 and TRBJ2-1; TRBD2 matches at 9 bases. The CDR3 sequence is 17 residues long. Trimming removed 4 bases from V and 2 bases from J; junction bases left unmatched: 8. Germline assignment: CDR1 KGHDR and CDR2 SFDVKD. In DNA, the CDR3 is TGTGCCACCAGTGACCCGTCTAGCGGGACCCCCTACAATGAGCAGTTCTTC. It encodes CATSDPSSGTPYNEQFF.

J is TRBJ2-3 and V is TRBV21-1; the table gives TRBD2 as D, unverified against the DNA. TRBV21-1 is recorded as a pseudogene. There are 15 residues in the CDR3. The CDR3 spells CATPRLAESTDTQYF. In nucleotides, the CDR3 is TGTGCCACCCCCCGACTAGCGGAATCCACAGATACGCAGTATTTT.

The CDR3 bases are TGCGCCAGCAGCTTGGCGGGTGGTCGGGGTCCGGAACCCCAGCATTTT. Protein sequence: CASSLAGGRGPEPQHF. This chain links TRBV5-1 with TRBJ1-5; D is undetermined. The V end lost 0 bases, the J end lost 10 bases, and 20 bases lay between the germline ends. The CDR3 loop spans 16 amino acids. Germline lookup yields CDR1 SGHRS and CDR2 YFSETQ.

This clone was found once. This chain uses TRBV7-2 with TRBJ1-3; 7 bases align to TRBD1. Germline values: CDR1 SGHTA, CDR2 FQGNSA. V gave up 0 bases and J gave up 4 bases; unmatched junction bases: 3. The CDR3 loop spans 15 amino acids. The CDR3, as DNA: TGTGCCAGCAGCTTAGCGGGACAGTGGGGAAACACCATATATTTT. Encoded protein: CASSLAGQWGNTIYF.

The rearrangement joins TRBV10-1 to TRBJ2-1; perhaps TRBD2 as D (6 bases). Looked up from germline, CDR1 is WNHNN and CDR2 is SYGVQD (reference sequence). V was clipped by 3 bases and J by 0 bases, with 9 bases between them. This CDR3 has 15 residues. CDR3 nucleotide sequence: TGCGCCAGCAGTGATGGCGGGGTCTCCTACAATGAGCAGTTCTTC. It specifies CASSDGGVSYNEQFF.

The V and J genes are TRBV7-2 and TRBJ2-7; unclear D gene. Trimming took 1 base from V and 0 from J, leaving 13 bases between them. Germline V gene data show CDR1 as SGHTA and CDR2 as FQGNSA. This CDR3 spans 16 amino acids. CDR3 sequence reads: CASSLGQATSSYEQYF. CDR3 sequence (DNA): TGTGCCAGCAGCTTAGGGCAGGCCACGAGCTCCTACGAGCAGTACTTC.

This clone was counted a few times. The chain carries TRBV7-8 and TRBJ1-1; D is undetermined. V was trimmed by 1 base and J by 1 base, leaving 7 bases between them. Germline CDR1 reads SGHVS; CDR2 reads FQNEAQ. The CDR3 spans 14 residues. The CDR3 here is CASSLVAGNTEAFF. For the CDR3, the DNA is TGTGCCAGCAGCTTAGTTGCAGGGAACACTGAAGCTTTCTTT. The full variable domain, with the rest looked up from reference TRBV7-8 and TRBJ1-1, is GAGVSQSPRYKVAKRGQDVALRCDPISGHVSLFWYQQALGQGPEFLTYFQNEAQLDKSGLPSDRFFAERPEGSVSTLKIQRTQQEDSAVYLCASSLVAGNTEAFFGQGTRLTVV.

This chain connects TRBV4-2 to TRBJ2-5; 9 bases match TRBD2. The germline V gene has CDR1 LGHNA and CDR2 YNFKEQ. Trimming removed 0 bases from V and 5 bases from J; junction bases left unmatched: 10. The CDR3 covers 17 residues. The CDR3 sequence: CASSQDWFSGSGETQYF. CDR3 in DNA: TGTGCCAGCAGCCAAGATTGGTTTAGCGGGAGTGGGGAGACCCAGTACTTC.

The chain recombines TRBV18 with TRBJ1-2, with D possibly being TRBD1 (5 bases). CDR1 and CDR2 from the germline V gene are KGHSH and LQKENI. The CDR3 has 14 amino acids. The V end was cut by 0 bases, the J end by 2 bases, with 7 bases between. CDR3: CASSPPPGNYGYTF. The CDR3 coding sequence is TGTGCCAGCTCACCACCCCCAGGGAACTATGGCTACACCTTC.

This clone is a singleton in its sample. This rearrangement joins TRBV5-1 to TRBJ2-3; maybe TRBD1 (5 bases). Germline V lookup: CDR1 SGHRS, CDR2 YFSETQ. CDR3 length equals 15 residues. The V end lost 0 bases, the J end lost 2 bases, and 10 bases lay between the germline ends. In DNA, the CDR3 is TGCGCCAGCAGCTTGGTCAGGGCCGACACAGATACGCAGTATTTT. It is translated as CASSLVRADTDTQYF. Filled out from reference TRBV5-1 and TRBJ2-3, the complete variable domain reads KAGVTQTPRYLIKTRGQQVTLSCSPISGHRSVSWYQQTPGQGLQFLFEYFSETQRNKGNFPGRFSGRQFSNSRSEMNVSTLELGDSALYLCASSLVRADTDTQYFGPGTRLTVL.

The chain links TRBV7-3 to TRBJ1-2; D unclear. The CDR3 runs to 13 residues. V was shortened by 5 bases and J by 6 bases, with 13 bases between the two germline ends. Per germline, CDR1 SGHTA and CDR2 FQGTGA. CDR3 bases: TGTGCCAGCAGCCAAAGCCTATCCGATGGCTACACCTTC. Amino acids: CASSQSLSDGYTF. Together with reference TRBV7-3 and TRBJ1-2, the CDR3 gives the full variable domain: GAGVSQTPSNKVTEKGKYVELRCDPISGHTALYWYRQSLGQGPEFLIYFQGTGAADDSGLPNDRFFAVRPEGSVSTLKIQRTERGDSAVYLCASSQSLSDGYTFGSGTRLTVV.

The chain links TRBV27 to TRBJ1-5, with TRBD1 matching over 9 bases. CDR1 is MNHEY and CDR2 is SMNVEV in the germline V gene (reference sequence). V shed 3 bases and J 7 bases; nucleotides not matched to a gene: 7. CDR3 length equals 15 residues. The CDR3 coding sequence is TGTGCCAGCAGTTTCGGGACAGGGAAAGGCCAGCCCCAGCATTTT. Translating it yields CASSFGTGKGQPQHF.

This clone was detected once. This rearrangement joins TRBV5-1 to TRBJ2-2; the D gene is possibly TRBD2 (6 bases). The CDR3 covers 16 residues. Trimming stripped 0 bases from V and 4 bases from J, with 13 bases between. Germline CDR1 is SGHRS and CDR2 is YFSETQ. For the CDR3, the DNA is TGCGCCAGCAGCTTGGTATGGGGGGTCGGCACCGGGGAGCTGTTTTTT. Protein sequence: CASSLVWGVGTGELFF.

This sequence joins TRBV5-1 and TRBJ2-3; 8 bases align to TRBD2. The V gene's germline CDR1 is SGHRS and CDR2 YFSETQ. Trimming cost V 9 bases and J 4 bases; bases outside gene matches: 13. This CDR3 has 15 residues. CDR3 region: CATTPRGGSPDTQYF. The DNA for the CDR3 is TGCGCCACCACCCCTCGGGGGGGTAGCCCAGATACGCAGTATTTT.